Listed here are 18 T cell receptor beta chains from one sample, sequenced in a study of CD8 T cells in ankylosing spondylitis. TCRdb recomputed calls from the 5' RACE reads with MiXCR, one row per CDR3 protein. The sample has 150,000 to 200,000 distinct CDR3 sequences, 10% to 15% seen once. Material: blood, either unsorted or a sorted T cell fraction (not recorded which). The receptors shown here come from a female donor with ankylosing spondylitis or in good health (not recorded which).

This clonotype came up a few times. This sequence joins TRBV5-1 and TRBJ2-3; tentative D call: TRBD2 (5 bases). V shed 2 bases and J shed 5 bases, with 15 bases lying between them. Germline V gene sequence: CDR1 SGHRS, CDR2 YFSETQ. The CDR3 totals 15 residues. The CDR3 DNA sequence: TGCGCCAGCAGCTTAGGTGGGAGATTGGGAGATACGCAGTATTTT. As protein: CASSLGGRLGDTQYF.

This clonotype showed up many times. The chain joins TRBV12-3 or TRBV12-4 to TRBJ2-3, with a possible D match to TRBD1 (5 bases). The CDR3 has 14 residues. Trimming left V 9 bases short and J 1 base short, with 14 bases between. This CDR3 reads CASWGPVGTDTQYF. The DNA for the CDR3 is TGTGCCAGTTGGGGCCCAGTAGGCACAGATACGCAGTATTTT.

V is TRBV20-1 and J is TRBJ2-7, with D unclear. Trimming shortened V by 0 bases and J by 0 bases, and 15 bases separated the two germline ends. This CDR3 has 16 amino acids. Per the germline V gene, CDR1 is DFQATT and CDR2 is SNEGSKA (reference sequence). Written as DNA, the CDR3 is TGCAGTGCTAGAGATGGTATCCAGCGTAGCTCCTACGAGCAGTACTTC. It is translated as CSARDGIQRSSYEQYF.

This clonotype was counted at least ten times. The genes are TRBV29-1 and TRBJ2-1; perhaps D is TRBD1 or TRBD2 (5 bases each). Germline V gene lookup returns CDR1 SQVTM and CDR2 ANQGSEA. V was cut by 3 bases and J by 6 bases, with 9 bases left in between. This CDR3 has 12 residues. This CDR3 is CSVEAGSNEQFF. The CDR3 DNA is TGCAGCGTTGAGGCAGGGAGCAATGAGCAGTTCTTC.

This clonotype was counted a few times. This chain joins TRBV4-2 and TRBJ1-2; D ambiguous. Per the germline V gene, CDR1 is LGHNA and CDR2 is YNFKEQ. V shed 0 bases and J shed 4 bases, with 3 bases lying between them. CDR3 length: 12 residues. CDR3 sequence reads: CASSQDSYGYTF. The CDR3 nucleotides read TGTGCCAGCAGCCAAGACAGCTATGGCTACACCTTC.

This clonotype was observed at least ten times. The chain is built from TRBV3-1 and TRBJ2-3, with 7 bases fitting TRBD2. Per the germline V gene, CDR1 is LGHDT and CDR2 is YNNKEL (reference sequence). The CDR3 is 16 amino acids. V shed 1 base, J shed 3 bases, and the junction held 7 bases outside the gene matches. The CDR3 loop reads CASSQVGGSGTDTQYF. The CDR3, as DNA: TGTGCCAGCAGCCAAGTCGGCGGGAGCGGGACAGATACGCAGTATTTT.

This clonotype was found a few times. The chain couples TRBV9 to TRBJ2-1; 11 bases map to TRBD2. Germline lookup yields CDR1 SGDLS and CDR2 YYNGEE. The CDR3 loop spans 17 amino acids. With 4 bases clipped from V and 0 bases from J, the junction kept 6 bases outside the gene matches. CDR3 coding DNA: TGTGCCAGCAGCCCGATTAGCGGGAGGGCCTCCTACAATGAGCAGTTCTTC. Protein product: CASSPISGRASYNEQFF.

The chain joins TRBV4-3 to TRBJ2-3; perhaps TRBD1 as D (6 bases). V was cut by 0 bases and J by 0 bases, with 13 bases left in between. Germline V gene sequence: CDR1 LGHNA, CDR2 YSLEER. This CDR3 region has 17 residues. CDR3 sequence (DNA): TGCGCCAGCAGCCAAGACGGGACACCCTCTAGCACAGATACGCAGTATTTT. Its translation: CASSQDGTPSSTDTQYF.

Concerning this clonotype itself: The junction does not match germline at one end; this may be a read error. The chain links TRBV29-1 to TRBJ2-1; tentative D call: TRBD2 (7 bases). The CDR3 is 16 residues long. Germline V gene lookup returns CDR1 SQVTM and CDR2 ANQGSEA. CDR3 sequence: CRVGVGLVGGGGEQFF. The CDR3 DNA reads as TGCCGCGTTGGTGTCGGTCTAGTGGGAGGGGGAGGTGAGCAGTTCTTC.

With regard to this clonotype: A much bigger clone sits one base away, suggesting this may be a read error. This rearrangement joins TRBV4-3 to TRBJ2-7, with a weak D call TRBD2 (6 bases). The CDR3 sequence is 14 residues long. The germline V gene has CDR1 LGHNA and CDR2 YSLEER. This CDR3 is CASSQGTGVDEQSF. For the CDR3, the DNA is TGCGCCAGCAGCCAAGGAACGGGAGTAGATGAGCAGTCCTTC.

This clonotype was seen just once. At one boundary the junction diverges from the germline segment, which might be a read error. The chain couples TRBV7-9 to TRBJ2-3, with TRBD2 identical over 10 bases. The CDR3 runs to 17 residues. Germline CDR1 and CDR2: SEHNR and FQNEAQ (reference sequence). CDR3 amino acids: CTSSTTVLAGSTDTQYF. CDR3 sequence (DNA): TGTACCAGCAGCACGACTGTACTAGCGGGAAGCACAGATACGCAGTATTTT.

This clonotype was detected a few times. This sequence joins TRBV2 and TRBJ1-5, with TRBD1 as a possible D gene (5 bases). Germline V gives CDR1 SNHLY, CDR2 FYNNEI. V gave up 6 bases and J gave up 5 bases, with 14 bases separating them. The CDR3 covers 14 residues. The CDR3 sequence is CASSPGWVDQPQHF. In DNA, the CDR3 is TGTGCCAGCAGCCCAGGGTGGGTAGATCAGCCCCAGCATTTT.

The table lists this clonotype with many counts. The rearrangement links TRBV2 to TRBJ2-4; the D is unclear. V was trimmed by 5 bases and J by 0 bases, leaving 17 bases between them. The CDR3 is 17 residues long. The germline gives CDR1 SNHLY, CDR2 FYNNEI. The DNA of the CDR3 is TGTGCCAGCAGTTCAGGATGGGCTACCATAGCCAAAAACATTCAGTACTTC. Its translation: CASSSGWATIAKNIQYF.

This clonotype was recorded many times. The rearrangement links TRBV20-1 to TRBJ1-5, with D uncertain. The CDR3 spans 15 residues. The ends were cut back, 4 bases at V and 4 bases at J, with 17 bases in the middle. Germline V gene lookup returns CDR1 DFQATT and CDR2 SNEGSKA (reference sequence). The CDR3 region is CSATPAGVGNQPQHF. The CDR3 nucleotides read TGCAGTGCTACCCCCGCCGGGGTCGGGAATCAGCCCCAGCATTTT.

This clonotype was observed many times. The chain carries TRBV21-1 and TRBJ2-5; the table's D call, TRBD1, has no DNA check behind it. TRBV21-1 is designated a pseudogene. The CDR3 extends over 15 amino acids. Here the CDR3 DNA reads TGTGCCAGCAGCAGCGCCGGGAGCCTCCAAGAGACCCAGTACTTC. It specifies CASSSAGSLQETQYF.

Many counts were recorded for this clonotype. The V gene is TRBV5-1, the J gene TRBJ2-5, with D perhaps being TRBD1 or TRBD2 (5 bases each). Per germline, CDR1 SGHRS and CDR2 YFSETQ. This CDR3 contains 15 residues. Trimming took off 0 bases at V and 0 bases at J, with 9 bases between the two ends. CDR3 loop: CASSLGDLNQETQYF. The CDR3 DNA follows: TGCGCCAGCAGCTTGGGGGACCTGAACCAAGAGACCCAGTACTTC.

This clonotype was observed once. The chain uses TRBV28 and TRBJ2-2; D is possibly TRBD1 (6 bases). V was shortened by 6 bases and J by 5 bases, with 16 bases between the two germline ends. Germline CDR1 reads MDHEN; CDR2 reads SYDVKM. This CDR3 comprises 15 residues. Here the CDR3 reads CASSKRNRATGELFF. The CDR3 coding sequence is TGTGCCAGCAGCAAGAGAAACAGGGCTACCGGGGAGCTGTTTTTT.

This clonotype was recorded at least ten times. The CDR3 DNA sequence: TGTGCCAGCAGTTTCGCGTTACAGGGCGGTTCAAGGGAAAAACTGTTTTTT. Its translation is CASSFALQGGSREKLFF. The V gene is TRBV12-3 or TRBV12-4, the J gene TRBJ1-4, with D possibly matching TRBD1 (6 bases). CDR3 length equals 17 residues. The ends were cut back, 3 bases at V and 8 bases at J, with 22 bases in the middle.